The 3 T cell receptor beta chains listed next were all sequenced from one sample in a study of a mutant IDH1 vaccine in newly diagnosed glioma (dated by TCRdb to 2020 to 2023). Their target antigens are unknown. The time point label here, explained by the study, means: week 11, during vaccination. A 20-mer mutant IDH1 peptide at 300 micrograms in Montanide made up each vaccine dose, which was injected subcutaneously together with topical imiquimod. The method was the immunoSEQ multiplex PCR assay. TCRdb obtained this table from immuneACCESS and retained in-frame rearrangements with V and J assigned. These tables miss some clones; where compared with another copy, unresolved V genes account for less than half of the shortfall, and the remainder is unexplained. The sample profile shows about 130,000 clones; roughly 77% of them were found once. Less than 7% of the sample comes from the top ten. The sequenced sample was PBMCs, obtained from a glioma patient whose treatment included an IDH1 peptide vaccine. Receptors were obtained from a middle-aged man with glioma.

V gene TRBV9 combines with J gene TRBJ1-6; D gene uncertain. The CDR3 spans 12 residues. The V and J ends lost 2 bases and 13 bases respectively, with 10 bases between them. Germline CDR1 SGDLS, CDR2 YYNGEE. The CDR3 protein is CASSVEGPPLHF. CDR3 bases: TGTGCCAGCAGCGTGGAGGGCCCCCCCCTCCACTTT.

Concerning this clone: Other DNA sequences within the sample encode an identical CDR3. The V gene is TRBV7-2, the J gene TRBJ1-4; a weak D match, TRBD1 (6 bases). Germline V gene data show CDR1 as SGHTA and CDR2 as FQGNSA. The CDR3 extends over 15 amino acids. Trimming pared 5 bases from V and 0 bases from J, leaving 10 bases between. CDR3 sequence (DNA): TGTGCCAGCAGCCCGAGGGGGACAACTAATGAAAAACTGTTTTTT. It is translated as CASSPRGTTNEKLFF. Full variable domain (outside the CDR3, taken from reference TRBV7-2 and TRBJ1-4): GAGVSQSPSNKVTEKGKDVELRCDPISGHTALYWYRQSLGQGLEFLIYFQGNSAPDKSGLPSDRFSAERTGGSVSTLTIQRTQQEDSAVYLCASSPRGTTNEKLFFGSGTQLSVL.

V gene TRBV7-2 combines with J gene TRBJ2-1; the D is unclear. Germline V gene sequence: CDR1 SGHTA, CDR2 FQGNSA. This CDR3 is 13 amino acids long. V dropped 0 bases and J dropped 6 bases, with 6 bases sitting between them. CDR3 DNA sequence: TGTGCCAGCAGCTTAGCGGAAAGCAATGAGCAGTTCTTC. Amino acid sequence: CASSLAESNEQFF. Full variable domain (remainder filled in from reference TRBV7-2 and TRBJ2-1): GAGVSQSPSNKVTEKGKDVELRCDPISGHTALYWYRQSLGQGLEFLIYFQGNSAPDKSGLPSDRFSAERTGGSVSTLTIQRTQQEDSAVYLCASSLAESNEQFFGPGTRLTVL.